This entry features one T cell receptor beta chain sequence. Method: immunoSEQ multiplex PCR; TCRdb's copy keeps in-frame clones and lacks some. Seen here are about 68,000 clones, approximately 81% observed once, and the top ten hold approximately 8.8%. The record originates from a study of blood T cell repertoires in COVID-19. Study overall: Sources were T cells, B-cell-depleted T cells, or PBMCs; the material itself was cDNA or gDNA.

Germline V gene lookup returns CDR1 KGHDR and CDR2 SFDVKD. Deletions cut 6 bases from V and 7 bases from J, with 12 bases between. The CDR3 runs to 13 residues. The J gene is TRBJ2-1, the V gene TRBV24-1, with a weak D call TRBD2 (6 bases). Specimen: peripheral blood. This receptor was identified in a man in his forties or fifties with active COVID-19. CDR3 amino acids: CATSFGAGNEQFF. The CDR3 DNA reads TGTGCCACCAGTTTCGGGGCGGGAAATGAGCAGTTCTTC.